This entry lists 17 T cell receptor beta chains sequenced from one sample in a study of Graves' ophthalmopathy and Graves' hyperthyroidism. Amplified material comprised TCR beta CDR3 regions derived from RNA transcripts. In the first round, RT-PCR was carried out with HTBI primers, and a multiplex PCR formed the second round. TCRdb ran MiXCR on the multiplex PCR reads and lists one entry per CDR3 protein. The data show some 370,000 distinct CDR3 sequences, with 17% seen just once and 2.4% held by the top ten. Sample: peripheral blood. Source of these receptors: an adult woman with stable Graves' hyperthyroidism.

The rearrangement links TRBV12-3 or TRBV12-4 to TRBJ1-2, with 7 positions matching TRBD1. J was trimmed by 3 bases and V by 3 bases; bases with no gene match: 4. The CDR3 spans 14 residues. The DNA for the CDR3 is TGTGCCAGCAGTTTCGGACAGGCTTACTATGGCTACACCTTC. It is translated as CASSFGQAYYGYTF.

This clonotype was seen repeatedly, ten times or more. The chain couples TRBV19 to TRBJ2-7; tentative D call: TRBD1 (6 bases). CDR3 length equals 13 residues. Germline CDR1 is LNHDA and CDR2 is SQIVND (reference sequence). V gave up 5 bases and J gave up 0 bases, with 8 bases separating them. The CDR3 nucleotides are TGTGCCAGTAGTGCGACAGGCTCCTACGAGCAGTACTTC. This translates into CASSATGSYEQYF. The variable domain in full, with the rest retrieved from reference TRBV19 and TRBJ2-7, is DGGITQSPKYLFRKEGQNVTLSCEQNLNHDAMYWYRQDPGQGLRLIYYSQIVNDFQKGDIAEGYSVSREKKESFPLTVTSAQKNPTAFYLCASSATGSYEQYFGPGTRLTVT.

There are many counts of this clonotype. The CDR3 DNA follows: TGTGCCAGCAGGGCCGGACTAGCGCCTAACTACGAGCAGTACTTC. Translating it yields CASRAGLAPNYEQYF. The rearrangement uses TRBV12-3 or TRBV12-4 and TRBJ2-7; 9 positions match TRBD2. The J segment lost 3 bases and the V segment lost 6 bases, leaving 9 bases of the junction unmatched. The CDR3 is 15 amino acids.

This clonotype came up many times. The chain couples TRBV7-9 to TRBJ2-7; TRBD2 matches at 10 bases. J was trimmed by 2 bases and V by 9 bases; bases with no gene match: 4. The CDR3 covers 13 residues. CDR1 SEHNR and CDR2 FQNEAQ come from the germline V gene (reference sequence). CDR3 region: CASGTSATYEQYF. The CDR3, as DNA: TGTGCCAGTGGGACTAGCGCCACCTACGAGCAGTACTTC.

This clonotype was recorded a few times. This chain uses TRBV5-1 with TRBJ1-1; D remains unclear. The CDR3 has 14 residues. Trimming removed 3 bases from V and 0 bases from J, with 9 bases in between. Germline V lookup: CDR1 SGHRS, CDR2 YFSETQ. The CDR3 DNA reads as TGCGCCAGCAGCTCCGGCGGAGTGAACACTGAAGCTTTCTTT. This sequence encodes CASSSGGVNTEAFF.

This clonotype has a count of ten or more. The CDR3 reads CAISKTGAMNTGELFF. The CDR3 DNA follows: TGTGCCATCAGTAAAACAGGGGCCATGAACACCGGGGAGCTGTTTTTT. The chain carries TRBV10-3 and TRBJ2-2, with 7 bases fitting TRBD1. The ends lost 5 bases at V and 1 base at J; junction bases unmatched: 7. The CDR3 extends over 16 amino acids. Germline V lookup: CDR1 ENHRY, CDR2 SYGVKD.

In this sample, this clonotype turned up many times. The chain is built from TRBV7-3 and TRBJ1-5; a weak D match, TRBD1 (6 bases). The CDR3 covers 21 residues. The V end was cut by 6 bases, the J end by 2 bases, with 32 bases between. Germline CDR1 SGHTA, CDR2 FQGTGA. The CDR3 DNA sequence: TGTGCCAGCAGTTCAACCCGTAAGCTGGGGGCAGCCACAGATGGCAATCAGCCCCAGCATTTT. It is translated as CASSSTRKLGAATDGNQPQHF. Full variable domain (remainder filled in from reference TRBV7-3 and TRBJ1-5): GAGVSQTPSNKVTEKGKYVELRCDPISGHTALYWYRQSLGQGPEFLIYFQGTGAADDSGLPNDRFFAVRPEGSVSTLKIQRTERGDSAVYLCASSSTRKLGAATDGNQPQHFGDGTRLSIL.

In its sample, this clonotype was seen many times. The V and J genes are TRBV6-1 and TRBJ1-5, with no clear D. Trimming stripped 3 bases from V and 4 bases from J, with 4 bases between. The CDR3 is 12 residues long. Germline loops: CDR1 MNHNS, CDR2 SASEGT. The CDR3 is CASSDPNQPQHF. DNA for the CDR3: TGTGCCAGCAGTGACCCGAATCAGCCCCAGCATTTT.

This clonotype showed up many times. The rearrangement uses TRBV2 and TRBJ2-7; TRBD2 matches 7 bases. V dropped 8 bases and J dropped 6; count of bases not matched to a gene: 4. CDR1 and CDR2 (germline): SNHLY, FYNNEI. The CDR3 length is 11 residues. In DNA, the CDR3 is TGTGCCAGCGGACTAGTTGGCGAGCAGTACTTC. Protein: CASGLVGEQYF. Full variable domain (rest looked up from reference TRBV2 and TRBJ2-7): EPEVTQTPSHQVTQMGQEVILRCVPISNHLYFYWYRQILGQKVEFLVSFYNNEISEKSEIFDDQFSVERPDGSNFTLKIRSTKLEDSAMYFCASGLVGEQYFGPGTRLTVT.

This clonotype came up many times. The chain joins TRBV7-8 to TRBJ1-2; D not certain. The CDR3 is 13 amino acids. The germline V and J ends were trimmed by 5 bases and 3 bases, with 10 bases remaining between them. Germline assignment: CDR1 SGHVS and CDR2 FQNEAQ. CDR3 nucleotides: TGTGCCAGCAGCCCGGACGTCTACTATGGCTACACCTTC. Translated: CASSPDVYYGYTF.

This chain joins TRBV28 and TRBJ2-7; D remains ambiguous. The V and J ends lost 2 bases and 2 bases respectively, with 13 bases between them. The CDR3 spans 15 residues. CDR1 MDHEN and CDR2 SYDVKM come from the germline V gene. CDR3 nucleotide sequence: TGTGCCAGCAGTTTAACGGTTATGCTGACCTACGAGCAGTACTTC. Amino acids: CASSLTVMLTYEQYF.

About this clonotype itself: At one end the junction does not follow the germline gene, possibly because of a read error. The chain uses TRBV4-2 and TRBJ2-7, with TRBD2 as a possible D gene (6 bases). Germline V gene lookup returns CDR1 LGHNA and CDR2 YNFKEQ. This CDR3 has 11 amino acids. The CDR3 spells CAISQRGEQYF. The CDR3 nucleotides are TGTGCCATCAGCCAACGGGGGGAGCAGTACTTC.

The chain combines TRBV7-2 with TRBJ2-5, with D unresolved. Per germline, CDR1 SGHTA and CDR2 FQGNSA. Trimming took 1 base from V and 7 from J, leaving 16 bases between them. This CDR3 is built from 15 residues. The DNA for the CDR3 is TGTGCCAGCAGCTTAGTCTCGGACGGCACCGGGACCCAGTACTTC. Its translation is CASSLVSDGTGTQYF. The variable domain in full, with the rest retrieved from reference TRBV7-2 and TRBJ2-5, is GAGVSQSPSNKVTEKGKDVELRCDPISGHTALYWYRQSLGQGLEFLIYFQGNSAPDKSGLPSDRFSAERTGGSVSTLTIQRTQQEDSAVYLCASSLVSDGTGTQYFGPGTRLLVL.

J is TRBJ1-2 and V is TRBV5-1; unclear D gene. V shed 0 bases and J shed 8 bases, with 11 bases lying between them. The CDR3 consists of 13 residues. The germline CDR1 and CDR2 sequences are SGHRS and YFSETQ. The CDR3 spells CASSLGVGEGYTF. The CDR3 nucleotides are TGCGCCAGCAGCTTGGGGGTCGGGGAAGGCTACACCTTC. Full variable domain (outside the CDR3, taken from reference TRBV5-1 and TRBJ1-2): KAGVTQTPRYLIKTRGQQVTLSCSPISGHRSVSWYQQTPGQGLQFLFEYFSETQRNKGNFPGRFSGRQFSNSRSEMNVSTLELGDSALYLCASSLGVGEGYTFGSGTRLTVV.

This clonotype appeared many times. J is TRBJ1-1 and V is TRBV4-3, with D hard to call. The CDR3 sequence is 16 residues long. CDR1 is LGHNA, CDR2 YSLEER, per germline. The V end was cut by 2 bases, the J end by 1 base, with 14 bases between. The CDR3 DNA is TGCGCCAGCAGCCAAATGGGTTTAGAGGGGAACACTGAAGCTTTCTTT. Translating gives CASSQMGLEGNTEAFF.

Notes on this clonotype: Given a much more abundant clone one base away, this may be a read error. V usage is TRBV20-1 and J usage is TRBJ2-7; D might be TRBD2 (5 bases). The germline gives CDR1 DFQATT, CDR2 SNEGSKA (reference sequence). The length of the CDR3 is 11 residues. CDR3 DNA sequence: TGCAGTGCTAGTCTAGCCTACGAGCAGTGCTTC. It yields the protein CSASLAYEQCF.

This clonotype was detected ten times or more. The chain is built from TRBV2 and TRBJ2-7, with D tentatively TRBD1 (6 bases). The V gene's germline CDR1 is SNHLY and CDR2 FYNNEI. Trimming pared 1 base from V and 1 base from J, leaving 8 bases between. The CDR3 consists of 14 residues. DNA of the CDR3: TGTGCCAGCAGTGAAGGGGGGCCTTCCTACGAGCAGTACTTC. It is translated as CASSEGGPSYEQYF.